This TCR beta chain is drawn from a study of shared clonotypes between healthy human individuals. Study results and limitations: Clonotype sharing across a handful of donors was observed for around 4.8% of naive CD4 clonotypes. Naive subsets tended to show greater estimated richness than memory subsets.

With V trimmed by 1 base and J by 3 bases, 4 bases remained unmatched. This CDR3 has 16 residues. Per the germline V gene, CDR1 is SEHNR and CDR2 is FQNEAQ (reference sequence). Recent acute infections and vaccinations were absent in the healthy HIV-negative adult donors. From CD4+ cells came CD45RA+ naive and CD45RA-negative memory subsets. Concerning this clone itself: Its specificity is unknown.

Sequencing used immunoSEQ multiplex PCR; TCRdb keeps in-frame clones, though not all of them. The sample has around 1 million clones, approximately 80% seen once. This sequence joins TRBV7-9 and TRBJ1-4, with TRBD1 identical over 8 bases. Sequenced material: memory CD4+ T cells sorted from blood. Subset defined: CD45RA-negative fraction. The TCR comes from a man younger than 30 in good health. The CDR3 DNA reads TGTGCCAGCAGCTTAGTGACAGGGGCCTCTAATGAAAAACTGTTTTTT. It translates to CASSLVTGASNEKLFF.